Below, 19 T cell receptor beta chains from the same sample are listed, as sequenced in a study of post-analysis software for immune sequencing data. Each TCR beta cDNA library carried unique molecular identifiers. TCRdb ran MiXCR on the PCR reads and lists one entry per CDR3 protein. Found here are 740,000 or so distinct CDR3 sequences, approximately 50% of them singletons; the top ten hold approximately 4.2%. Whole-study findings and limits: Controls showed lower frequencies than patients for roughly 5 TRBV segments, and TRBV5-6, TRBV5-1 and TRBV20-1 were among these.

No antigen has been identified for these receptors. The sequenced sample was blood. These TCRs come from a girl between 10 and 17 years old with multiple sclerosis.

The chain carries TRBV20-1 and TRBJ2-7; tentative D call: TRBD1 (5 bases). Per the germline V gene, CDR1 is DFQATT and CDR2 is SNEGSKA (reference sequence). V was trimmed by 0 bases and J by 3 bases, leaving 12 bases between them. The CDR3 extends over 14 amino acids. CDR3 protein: CSAREGLDYYEQYF. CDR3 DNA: TGCAGTGCTAGAGAGGGGCTAGATTACTACGAGCAGTACTTC.

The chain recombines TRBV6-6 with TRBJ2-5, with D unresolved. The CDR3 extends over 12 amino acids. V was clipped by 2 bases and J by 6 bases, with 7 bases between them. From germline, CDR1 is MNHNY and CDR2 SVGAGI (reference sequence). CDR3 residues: CASSYDPQTQYF. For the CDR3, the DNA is TGTGCCAGCAGTTACGACCCTCAGACCCAGTACTTC.

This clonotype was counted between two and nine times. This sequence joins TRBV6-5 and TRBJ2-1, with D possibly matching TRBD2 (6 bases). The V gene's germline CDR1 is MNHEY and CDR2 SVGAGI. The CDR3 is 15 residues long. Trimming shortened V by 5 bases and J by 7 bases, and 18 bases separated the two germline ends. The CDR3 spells CASSRSLGGPNEQFF. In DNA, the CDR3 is TGTGCCAGCAGTCGCTCCCTCGGGGGACCTAATGAGCAGTTCTTC.

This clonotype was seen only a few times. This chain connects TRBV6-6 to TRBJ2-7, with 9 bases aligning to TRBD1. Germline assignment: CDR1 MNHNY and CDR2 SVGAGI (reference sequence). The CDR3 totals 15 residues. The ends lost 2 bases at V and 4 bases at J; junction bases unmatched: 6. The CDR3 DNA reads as TGTGCCAGCAGTTACCAAGGGACAGGGATATACGAGCAGTACTTC. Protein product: CASSYQGTGIYEQYF.

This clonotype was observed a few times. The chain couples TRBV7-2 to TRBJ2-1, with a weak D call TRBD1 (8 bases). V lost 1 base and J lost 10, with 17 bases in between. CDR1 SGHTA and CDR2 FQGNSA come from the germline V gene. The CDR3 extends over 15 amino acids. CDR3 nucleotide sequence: TGTGCCAGCAGCTTAGTGGCCAGGGGGCGGGGGGAGCAGTTCTTC. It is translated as CASSLVARGRGEQFF.

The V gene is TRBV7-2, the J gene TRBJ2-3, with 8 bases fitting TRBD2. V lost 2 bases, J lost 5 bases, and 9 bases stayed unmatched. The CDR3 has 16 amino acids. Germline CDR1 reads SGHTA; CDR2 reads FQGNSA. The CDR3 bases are TGTGCCAGCAGCTTATCCCGCAGCGGGGGAGGAGATACGCAGTATTTT. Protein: CASSLSRSGGGDTQYF.

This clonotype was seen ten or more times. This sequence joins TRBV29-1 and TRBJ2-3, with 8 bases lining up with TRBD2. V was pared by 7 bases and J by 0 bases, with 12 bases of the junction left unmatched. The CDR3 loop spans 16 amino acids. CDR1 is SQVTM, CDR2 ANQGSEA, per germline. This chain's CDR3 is CSALGGPSGSTDTQYF. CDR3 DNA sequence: TGCAGCGCCCTAGGAGGACCTAGCGGGAGCACAGATACGCAGTATTTT.

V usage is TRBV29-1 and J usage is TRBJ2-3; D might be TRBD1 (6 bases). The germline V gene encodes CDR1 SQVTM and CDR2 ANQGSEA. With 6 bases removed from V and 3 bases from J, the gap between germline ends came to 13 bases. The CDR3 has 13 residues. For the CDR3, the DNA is TGCAGCGTCAGGGGCCGCCAGACAGATACGCAGTATTTT. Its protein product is CSVRGRQTDTQYF.

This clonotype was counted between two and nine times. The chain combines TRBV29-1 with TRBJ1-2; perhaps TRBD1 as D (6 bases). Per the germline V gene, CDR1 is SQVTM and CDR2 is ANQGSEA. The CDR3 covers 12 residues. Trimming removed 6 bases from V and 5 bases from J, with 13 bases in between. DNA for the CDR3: TGCAGCGTGACAGGAATATCTTATGGCTACACCTTC. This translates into CSVTGISYGYTF.

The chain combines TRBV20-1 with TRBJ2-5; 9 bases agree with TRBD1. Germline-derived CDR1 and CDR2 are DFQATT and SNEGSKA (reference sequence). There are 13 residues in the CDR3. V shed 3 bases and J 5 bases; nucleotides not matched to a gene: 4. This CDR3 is CSASRQGEETQYF. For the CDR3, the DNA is TGCAGTGCTAGCAGACAGGGGGAGGAGACCCAGTACTTC.

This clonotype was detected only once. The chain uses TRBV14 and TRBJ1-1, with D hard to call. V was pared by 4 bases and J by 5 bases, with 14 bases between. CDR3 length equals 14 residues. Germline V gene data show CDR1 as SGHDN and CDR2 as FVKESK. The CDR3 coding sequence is TGTGCCAGCAGCCTCCGGGATCTGGGGACTGAAGCTTTCTTT. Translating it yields CASSLRDLGTEAFF.

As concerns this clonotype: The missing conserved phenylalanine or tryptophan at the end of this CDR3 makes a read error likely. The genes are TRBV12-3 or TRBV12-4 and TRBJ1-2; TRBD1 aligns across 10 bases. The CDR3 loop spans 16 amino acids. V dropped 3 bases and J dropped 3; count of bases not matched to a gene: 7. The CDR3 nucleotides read TGTGCCAGCAGTTTCAGCCCCGGGACAGGGGACTATGGCTACACCTGC. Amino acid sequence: CASSFSPGTGDYGYTC.

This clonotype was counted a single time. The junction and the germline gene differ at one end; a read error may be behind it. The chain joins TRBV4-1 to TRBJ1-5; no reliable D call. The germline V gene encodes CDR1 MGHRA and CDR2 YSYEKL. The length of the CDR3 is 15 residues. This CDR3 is CTSSQDEWGNQPQHF. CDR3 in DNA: TGCACCAGCAGCCAAGATGAGTGGGGCAATCAGCCCCAGCATTTT.

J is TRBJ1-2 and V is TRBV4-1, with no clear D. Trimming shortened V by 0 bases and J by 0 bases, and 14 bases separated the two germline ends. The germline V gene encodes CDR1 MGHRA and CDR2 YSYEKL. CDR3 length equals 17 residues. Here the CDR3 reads CASSQEFVDVPNYGYTF. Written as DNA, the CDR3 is TGCGCCAGCAGCCAAGAATTCGTGGATGTACCTAACTATGGCTACACCTTC.

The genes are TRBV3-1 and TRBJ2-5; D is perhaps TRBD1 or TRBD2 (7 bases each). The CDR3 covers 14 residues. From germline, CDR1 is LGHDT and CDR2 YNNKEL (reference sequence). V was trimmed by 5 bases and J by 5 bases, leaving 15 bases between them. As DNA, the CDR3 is TGTGCCAGCAGCTCCCGCAGGGGGGGGGAGACCCAGTACTTC. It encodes CASSSRRGGETQYF.

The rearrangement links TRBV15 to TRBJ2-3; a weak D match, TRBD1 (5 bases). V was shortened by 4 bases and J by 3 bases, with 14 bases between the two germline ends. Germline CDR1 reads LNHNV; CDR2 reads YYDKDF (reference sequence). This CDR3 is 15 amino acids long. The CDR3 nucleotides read TGTGCCACCAGCAACCAGGGAAGATTGACAGATACGCAGTATTTT. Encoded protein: CATSNQGRLTDTQYF.

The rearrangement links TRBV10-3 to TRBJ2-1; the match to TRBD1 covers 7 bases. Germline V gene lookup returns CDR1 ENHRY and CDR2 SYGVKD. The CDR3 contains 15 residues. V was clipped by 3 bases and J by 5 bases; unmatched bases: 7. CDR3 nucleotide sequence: TGTGCCATCAGTGACAGTCAGGGGGAGAACAATGAGCAGTTCTTC. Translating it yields CAISDSQGENNEQFF.

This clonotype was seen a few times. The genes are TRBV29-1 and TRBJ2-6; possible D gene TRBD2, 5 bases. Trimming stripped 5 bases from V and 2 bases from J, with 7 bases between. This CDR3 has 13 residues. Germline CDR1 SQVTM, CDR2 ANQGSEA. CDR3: CSVSRAGANVLTF. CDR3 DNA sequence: TGCAGCGTTTCGAGGGCTGGGGCCAACGTCCTGACTTTC.

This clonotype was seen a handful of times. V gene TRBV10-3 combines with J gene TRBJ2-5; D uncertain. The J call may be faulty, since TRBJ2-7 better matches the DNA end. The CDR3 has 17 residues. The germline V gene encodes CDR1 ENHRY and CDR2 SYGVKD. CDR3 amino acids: CAISDPPLTERSYEQYF. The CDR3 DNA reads TGTGCCATCAGTGACCCACCCCTTACAGAAAGAAGCTACGAGCAGTACTTC.